This T cell receptor beta chain originates from a study of shared clonotypes between healthy human individuals. Study results and limitations: Naive CD4 clonotypes overlapped across several donors at roughly 4.5%.

The V and J ends lost 5 bases and 5 bases, in that order; junction bases with no gene match: 10. Per the germline V gene, CDR1 is SEHNR and CDR2 is FQNEAQ (reference sequence). CDR3 length: 17 residues. Memory CD4+ cells were the fraction left after CD45RA+ naive selection. With regard to this clone: Antigen: not known.

Produced via immunoSEQ multiplex PCR; TCRdb's table is partial and in-frame only. The sample lists just over 2,000,000 clones; 90% to 95% were seen once. The chain is built from TRBV7-9 and TRBJ1-4; 11 bases match TRBD1. The TCR originated in a man aged 18 to 29 in good health. Sequenced sample: naive CD4+ T cells sorted from blood. Regarding subset: CD45RA+ positively selected. The CDR3 DNA reads TGTGCCAGCAGCCAACTTCGGACAGGGGGCGGCAATGAAAAACTGTTTTTT. Translation: CASSQLRTGGGNEKLFF. The variable domain in full, completed from reference TRBV7-9 and TRBJ1-4, reads DTGVSQNPRHKITKRGQNVTFRCDPISEHNRLYWYRQTLGQGPEFLTYFQNEAQLEKSRLLSDRFSAERPKGSFSTLEIQRTEQGDSAMYLCASSQLRTGGGNEKLFFGSGTQLSVL.